The present T cell receptor beta chain was sequenced within a study of CD8 T cells in ankylosing spondylitis. Quantitative 5'-RACE was performed with molecular barcodes, and it yielded the TCR beta libraries. TCRdb fed the 5' RACE reads into MiXCR, producing one record per CDR3 protein. The repertoire holds 250,000 or so distinct CDR3 sequences, around 25% seen once, with over 0.55% in the top ten. This clonotype was detected only once. No antigen is known for it. Study-wide findings and caveats: It appeared that ankylosing spondylitis blood was characterized by a TCR beta motif of several highly homologous variants. The clones that were linked to disease were reported to be significantly enriched in matched synovial fluid samples from ankylosing spondylitis patients.

The CDR3 runs 12 residues. Trimming removed 1 base at V and 6 bases at J, with 7 bases between. The rearrangement links TRBV12-3 or TRBV12-4 to TRBJ2-7; D is undetermined. Sequenced sample: blood, either unsorted or a sorted T cell fraction (not recorded which). The TCR originated in a male donor with ankylosing spondylitis or in good health (not recorded which). In nucleotides, the CDR3 is TGTGCCAGCAGTTTAGGTGCGCGCGAGCAGTACTTC. Translated, it gives CASSLGAREQYF.